One and the same sample provided the 19 T cell receptor beta chains below, sequenced in a study of blood T cell repertoires in COVID-19. Using immunoSEQ multiplex PCR, the repertoire was profiled, and TCRdb retains in-frame clones only, with some absent. Found here are around 170,000 clones, roughly 90% of them singletons; the top ten hold roughly 25%. The sequencing input was peripheral blood. The receptors were gathered from a man aged 55 to 70 with acute or convalescent COVID-19.

The chain combines TRBV5-8 with TRBJ1-2; possible D gene TRBD1, 6 bases. This CDR3 comprises 14 residues. Per the germline V gene, CDR1 is SGHTS and CDR2 is YDEGEE. Trimming pared 1 base from V and 4 bases from J, leaving 11 bases between. In DNA form, the CDR3 reads TGTGCCAGCAGCTTGTTACAGGGTGGCTATGGCTACACCTTC. Protein: CASSLLQGGYGYTF.

Comment on this clone: A read error may produce the germline difference seen at one junction end. The V and J genes are TRBV19 and TRBJ2-3, with 7 bases fitting TRBD1. The CDR3 sequence is 14 residues long. Germline V CDR1 and CDR2: LNHDA, SQIVND (reference sequence). Written as DNA, the CDR3 is TGTGCAAGTAGGGACAGCCTTAGCACAGATACGCAGTATTTT. Translated: CASRDSLSTDTQYF.

The chain combines TRBV5-6 with TRBJ2-7; a weak D match, TRBD1 (5 bases). The length of the CDR3 is 16 residues. The V end lost 0 bases, the J end lost 1 base, and 14 bases lay between the germline ends. Looked up from germline, CDR1 is SGHDT and CDR2 is YYEEEE. CDR3 region: CASSLGPYRGSYEQYV. Written as DNA, the CDR3 is TGTGCCAGCAGCTTGGGCCCCTATAGGGGTTCCTACGAGCAGTACGTC.

The chain uses TRBV11-2 and TRBJ2-5; no clear D gene. CDR3 length equals 15 residues. The germline V and J ends were trimmed by 4 bases and 0 bases, with 12 bases remaining between them. CDR1 SGHAT and CDR2 FQNNGV come from the germline V gene. This CDR3 reads CASSSTVGYQETQYF. The CDR3 DNA follows: TGTGCCAGCAGCTCAACCGTTGGCTACCAAGAGACCCAGTACTTC.

The chain joins TRBV5-1 to TRBJ1-1; the D gene is possibly TRBD1 (5 bases). Between the trimmed V and J ends, which lost 7 bases and 3 bases, there was a span of 22 bases. Looked up from germline, CDR1 is SGHRS and CDR2 is YFSETQ. This CDR3 comprises 16 residues. CDR3 residues: CASGTVSTVGDTEAFF. CDR3 nucleotides: TGCGCCAGCGGAACAGTGTCGACAGTTGGGGACACTGAAGCTTTCTTT.

The rearrangement joins TRBV5-6 to TRBJ2-1; 8 positions match TRBD2. Per germline, CDR1 SGHDT and CDR2 YYEEEE. The CDR3 extends over 16 amino acids. J lost 4 bases, V lost 1 base, and 7 bases had no gene match. The CDR3 here is CASSLKRETWYNEQFF. CDR3 nucleotide sequence: TGTGCCAGCAGCTTGAAGCGGGAGACGTGGTACAATGAGCAGTTCTTC.

The chain has TRBV24-1 and TRBJ1-2; 7 nucleotides match TRBD1. Germline CDR1 is KGHDR and CDR2 is SFDVKD. Trimming cost V 3 bases and J 5 bases; bases outside gene matches: 5. The CDR3 consists of 14 residues. The CDR3 DNA is TGTGCCACCAGTGATGGGACAGCGTGGTATGGCTACACCTTC. It specifies CATSDGTAWYGYTF.

This chain links TRBV18 with TRBJ2-1; D is unresolved. V lost 3 bases and J 6 bases, leaving 9 bases between the germline ends. Germline-derived CDR1 and CDR2 are KGHSH and LQKENI. This CDR3 has 13 amino acids. The CDR3 is CASSPLLSNEQFF. The CDR3 nucleotides are TGTGCCAGCTCACCGCTACTAAGCAATGAGCAGTTCTTC.

The rearrangement links TRBV6-6 to TRBJ1-4; 7 bases fit TRBD1. This CDR3 spans 15 amino acids. The germline V gene encodes CDR1 MNHNY and CDR2 SVGAGI (reference sequence). After removal of 0 bases from V and 6 bases from J, the junction contained 4 bases not matched to a gene. CDR3 sequence (DNA): TGTGCCAGCAGTTACTCAGGAGGGGGCCATGAAAAACTGTTTTTT. Protein product: CASSYSGGGHEKLFF.

This chain connects TRBV18 to TRBJ1-1; 7 bases are shared with TRBD1. The germline V gene encodes CDR1 KGHSH and CDR2 LQKENI. CDR3 length: 14 residues. Trimming removed 2 bases from V and 4 bases from J; junction bases left unmatched: 4. CDR3 in amino acids: CASSPNRGGTEAFF. CDR3 nucleotides: TGTGCCAGCTCACCAAACAGGGGAGGCACTGAAGCTTTCTTT.

The V and J genes are TRBV7-9 and TRBJ1-1, with no clear D. V lost 4 bases and J lost 0, with 12 bases in between. The CDR3 is 15 residues long. Per the germline V gene, CDR1 is SEHNR and CDR2 is FQNEAQ (reference sequence). The CDR3 sequence: CASSYDGNMNTEAFF. The CDR3, as DNA: TGTGCCAGCAGCTACGACGGGAACATGAACACTGAAGCTTTCTTT.

The chain uses TRBV24-1 and TRBJ1-2, with 7 bases aligning to TRBD1. The V gene end was trimmed by 3 bases and the J gene end by 10 bases; junction bases not matched to a gene: 4. This CDR3 has 12 residues. Germline V CDR1 and CDR2: KGHDR, SFDVKD. CDR3 sequence reads: CATSDPTGDYTF. The CDR3 DNA reads as TGTGCCACCAGTGATCCTACAGGGGACTACACCTTC.

V is TRBV2 and J is TRBJ1-1; TRBD1 might be the D (5 bases). Germline-derived CDR1 and CDR2 are SNHLY and FYNNEI. V was trimmed by 11 bases and J by 4 bases, leaving 14 bases between them. The CDR3 spans 12 residues. The CDR3 nucleotides read TGTGCCTCTTCCGGGGGATCCACTGAAGCTTTCTTT. This sequence encodes CASSGGSTEAFF.

The CDR3 DNA reads TGTGCCAGCAGCTTGGGAGGACAGGGAGAGTTTACCTATGGCTACACCTTC. The encoded protein is CASSLGGQGEFTYGYTF. The rearrangement joins TRBV5-5 to TRBJ1-2; 8 bases map to TRBD1. V trimming: 0 bases; J trimming: 4 bases; junction bases outside the gene matches: 11. Germline V gene lookup returns CDR1 SGHKS and CDR2 YYEKEE (reference sequence). The CDR3 is 17 residues long. The variable domain in full, with the rest retrieved from reference TRBV5-5 and TRBJ1-2, is DAGVTQSPTHLIKTRGQQVTLRCSPISGHKSVSWYQQVLGQGPQFIFQYYEKEERGRGNFPDRFSARQFPNYSSELNVNALLLGDSALYLCASSLGGQGEFTYGYTFGSGTRLTVV.

The chain combines TRBV6-5 with TRBJ1-5; D is ambiguous. Deletions cut 7 bases from V and 2 bases from J, with 15 bases between. The length of the CDR3 is 15 residues. CDR1 and CDR2 from the germline V gene are MNHEY and SVGAGI. Written as DNA, the CDR3 is TGTGCCAGCATCCGCATGAGGGCTGGCAATCAGCCCCAGCATTTT. Amino acids: CASIRMRAGNQPQHF.

The rearrangement links TRBV30 to TRBJ1-1; D ambiguous. Germline V CDR1 and CDR2: GTSNPN, SVGIG (reference sequence). Trimming took off 0 bases at V and 3 bases at J, with 14 bases between the two ends. This CDR3 is 15 amino acids long. The CDR3 spells CAWSVRRQLYTEAFF. In DNA, the CDR3 is TGTGCCTGGAGTGTTAGGAGGCAGCTTTACACTGAAGCTTTCTTT.

V gene TRBV5-1 combines with J gene TRBJ2-7; 7 nucleotides align to TRBD1. V dropped 4 bases and J dropped 1; count of bases not matched to a gene: 5. This CDR3 region has 14 residues. Germline loops: CDR1 SGHRS, CDR2 YFSETQ. The CDR3 nucleotides read TGCGCCAGCAGCGTAGAGACAGGGTCCTACGAGCAGTACGTC. It encodes CASSVETGSYEQYV.

This chain joins TRBV19 and TRBJ1-5; possibly TRBD1 for D (6 bases). Germline lookup yields CDR1 LNHDA and CDR2 SQIVND (reference sequence). Deletions cut 1 base from V and 1 base from J, with 11 bases between. The CDR3 is 16 amino acids. CDR3 region: CASSIVRTVSNQPQHF. DNA of the CDR3: TGTGCCAGTAGTATAGTTAGGACAGTGAGCAATCAGCCCCAGCATTTT.

J is TRBJ2-7 and V is TRBV9; D gene unclear. Germline-derived CDR1 and CDR2 are SGDLS and YYNGEE. Trimming pared 3 bases from V and 0 bases from J, leaving 10 bases between. The CDR3 is 14 residues long. CDR3 bases: TGTGCCAGCAGCGAAAGCGCGAACTCCTACGAGCAGTACTTC. Protein product: CASSESANSYEQYF.